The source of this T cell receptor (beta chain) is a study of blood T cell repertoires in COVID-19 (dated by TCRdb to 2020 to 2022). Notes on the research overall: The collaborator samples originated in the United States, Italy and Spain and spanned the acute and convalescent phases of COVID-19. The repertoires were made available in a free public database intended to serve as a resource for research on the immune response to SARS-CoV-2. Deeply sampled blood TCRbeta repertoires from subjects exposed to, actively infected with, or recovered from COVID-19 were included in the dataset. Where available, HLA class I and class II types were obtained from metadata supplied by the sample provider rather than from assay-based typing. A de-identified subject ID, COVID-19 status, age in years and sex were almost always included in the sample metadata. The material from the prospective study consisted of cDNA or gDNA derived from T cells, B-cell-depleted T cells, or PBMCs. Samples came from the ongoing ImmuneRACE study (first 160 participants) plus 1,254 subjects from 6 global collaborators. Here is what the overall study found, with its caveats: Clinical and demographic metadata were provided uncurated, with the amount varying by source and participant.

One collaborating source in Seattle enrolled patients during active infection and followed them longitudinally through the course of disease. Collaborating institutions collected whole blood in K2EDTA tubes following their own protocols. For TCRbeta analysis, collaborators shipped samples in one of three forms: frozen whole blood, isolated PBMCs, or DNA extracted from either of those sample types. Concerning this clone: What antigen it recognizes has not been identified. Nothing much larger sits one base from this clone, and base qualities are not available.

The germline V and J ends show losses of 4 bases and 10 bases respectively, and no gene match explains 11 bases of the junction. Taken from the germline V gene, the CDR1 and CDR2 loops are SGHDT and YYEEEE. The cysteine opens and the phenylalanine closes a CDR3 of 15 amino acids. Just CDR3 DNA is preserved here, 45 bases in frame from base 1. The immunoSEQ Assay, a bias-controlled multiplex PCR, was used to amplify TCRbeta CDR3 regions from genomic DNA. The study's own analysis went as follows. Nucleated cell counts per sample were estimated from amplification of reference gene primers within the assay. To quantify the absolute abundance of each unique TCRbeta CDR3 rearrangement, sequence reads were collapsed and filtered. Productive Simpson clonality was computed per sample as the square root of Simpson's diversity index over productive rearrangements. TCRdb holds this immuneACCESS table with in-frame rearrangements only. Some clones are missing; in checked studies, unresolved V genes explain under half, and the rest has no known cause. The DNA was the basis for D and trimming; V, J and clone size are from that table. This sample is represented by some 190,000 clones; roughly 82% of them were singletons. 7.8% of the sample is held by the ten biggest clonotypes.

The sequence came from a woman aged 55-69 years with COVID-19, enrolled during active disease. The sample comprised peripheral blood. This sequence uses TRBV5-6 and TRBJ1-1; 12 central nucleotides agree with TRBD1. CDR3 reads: CASSLLGQGAEGAFF. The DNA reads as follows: TGTGCCAGCAGCCTCCTGGGACAGGGGGCCGAGGGAGCTTTCTTT.